This entry describes one T cell receptor beta chain. Its antigen is currently not known. Base qualities are missing; no much larger clone stands one base away. V sheds 0 bases and J sheds 0 bases, leaving 16 bases between their ends. CDR1 and CDR2 are drawn from the germline V gene (reference sequence): MNHEY, SMNVEV. Measured from the cysteine to the phenylalanine, the CDR3 is 18 residues long. Only CDR3 DNA is held: 54 bases, read in frame from base 1. Per the publication, the time point label means: progressive disease on ibrutinib. About 2 micrograms of genomic DNA were extracted from cryopreserved PBMCs for TCR beta library preparation. Longitudinal blood samples from CLL patients on ibrutinib monotherapy were analyzed using high-throughput TCR beta sequencing. Patients were enrolled in a phase 2 open-label single-center ibrutinib monotherapy trial. Each clonotype received, on average, approximately 9.9x coverage in deep resolution sequencing performed on a MiSeq, where the target depth lay between 1 in 1 million and 1 in 200,000 T cells. The immunoSEQ hsTCRB Kit was used to generate TCR beta libraries. Turning to the authors' computational methods: ImmunoSEQ Data Assistant and ImmunoSEQ Analyzer were used for data analysis, and V, D and J genes were assigned according to IMGT definitions. Clonality was computed as one minus normalized Shannon entropy of productive rearrangement frequencies, ranging from 0 to 1. Only overrepresented clonotypes making up at least 0.05% of the repertoire of each patient were included in the public clonotype analysis. Some 13 repertoires from age-matched healthy donors, obtained from immuneACCESS, served as clonality controls. The immuneACCESS repertoire file appears here via TCRdb, limited to in-frame rearrangements. These files lack a portion of the clones; in checked studies, under half of the deficit traces to unresolved V genes, and the cause of the others is not known. Clone size and V and J calls were adopted from that table, with D and trimming inferred from the DNA. Present in this sample are about 160,000 clones, around nine tenths of which were seen just once. 3% to 3.5% of the sample is in the top ten clones.

This sample was taken from a study of cytotoxic CD8 clonotypes in ibrutinib-treated CLL (dated by TCRdb to 2020 to 2022). With respect to the entire study: In this cohort, about 16 patients were treatment-naive and under 13 were relapsed/refractory, while 17 to 18 had unmutated IGHV. Samples at response were collected after a median of roughly 13 months of treatment, with a range of about 6 to 36 months. Partial responses were observed in about 24 patients and complete responses in 2; after a median follow-up of 68 months, remission was maintained in approximately 14 patients and progression was observed in approximately 12. On average, each sample had some 260,000 productive templates and more than 75,000 productive rearrangements. Cryopreserved peripheral blood mononuclear cells were obtained before treatment, at response, and at either sustained remission or disease progression. Every remission and progressive disease sample was obtained while ibrutinib was still being received by the patients. Longitudinal samples were available for about 30% of the 86 trial participants. What the study reported, not specific to this receptor: Sampling times were not matched between sustained-remission and progressing patients, and lymph node repertoires were not studied. Baseline clonality exceeded that of age-matched healthy donors and correlated strongly with circulating CD8+ T-cell counts. Public clonotypes were rare and either shrank or stayed stable during treatment, and the rise in clonality at ibrutinib response reflected expansion of private clonotypes. Clonality increased at ibrutinib response, stayed stable in sustained remission, and fell back toward baseline at progression.

The clonotype comes from a human donor with chronic lymphocytic leukemia. Recombination joined TRBV27 with TRBJ2-3; a tentative D call is TRBD1 (7 bases match). The input for sequencing was PBMCs, taken at disease progression, from a patient treated with ibrutinib. The CDR3 protein sequence reads: CASSLSEGARTSTDTQYF. The DNA is as follows: TGTGCCAGCAGTTTATCGGAGGGGGCGCGGACTAGCACAGATACGCAGTATTTT.